This is a list of T cell receptor beta chains from one sample in a study of T cells in Graves' hyperthyroidism and ophthalmopathy. Each CDR3 protein gets one entry after TCRdb re-called the multiplex PCR reads with MiXCR. This table holds about 380,000 distinct CDR3 sequences, 14% found once. Specimen: blood. Source of these receptors: a woman aged 30 to 39 with Graves' ophthalmopathy. Both conserved end residues are part of each CDR3. Each record gives: CDR3 protein, CDR3 DNA, CDR3 length, D gene, V gene, clone size, J gene. D genes are given only for firm matches. The listing skips clone size in some rows; elsewhere it reads once, few, many or a size class.

CDR3 protein: CASSLRGGEETQYF; CDR3 DNA: TGTGCCAGCAGCTTACGGGGGGGAGAAGAGACCCAGTACTTC; CDR3 length: 14; D gene: TRBD2; V gene: TRBV7-9; clone size: many; J gene: TRBJ2-5
CDR3 protein: CAWIREYTDTQYF; CDR3 DNA: TGTGCCTGGATCCGGGAGTACACAGATACGCAGTATTTT; CDR3 length: 13; D gene: NA; V gene: TRBV30; clone size: many; J gene: TRBJ2-3
CDR3 protein: CASSPDSLNAEAFF; CDR3 DNA: TGTGCCAGCAGCCCGGACAGTTTGAACGCTGAAGCTTTCTTT; CDR3 length: 14; D gene: NA; V gene: TRBV7-9; clone size: few; J gene: TRBJ1-1
CDR3 protein: CASRQGFPYEQYF; CDR3 DNA: TGTGCCAGCAGACAGGGGTTTCCCTACGAGCAGTACTTC; CDR3 length: 13; D gene: TRBD1; V gene: TRBV28; clone size: many; J gene: TRBJ2-7
CDR3 protein: CASSWTSGSYEQYF; CDR3 DNA: TGTGCCAGCAGCTGGACTAGCGGGTCCTACGAGCAGTACTTC; CDR3 length: 14; D gene: TRBD2; V gene: TRBV5-5; clone size: NA; J gene: TRBJ2-7
CDR3 protein: CASSPSGLDEGSEQFF; CDR3 DNA: TGTGCCAGCAGCCCCTCGGGACTAGATGAAGGCAGTGAGCAGTTCTTC; CDR3 length: 16; D gene: TRBD2; V gene: TRBV12-3/TRBV12-4; clone size: NA; J gene: TRBJ2-1
CDR3 protein: CASSHIAGGPSDTQYF; CDR3 DNA: TGTGCCAGCAGCCATATAGCGGGGGGGCCGTCCGATACGCAGTATTTT; CDR3 length: 16; D gene: TRBD2; V gene: TRBV14; clone size: NA; J gene: TRBJ2-3
CDR3 protein: CASSEESPPTQYF; CDR3 DNA: TGTGCCAGCAGTGAAGAATCGCCACCTACGCAGTATTTT; CDR3 length: 13; D gene: NA; V gene: TRBV2; clone size: many; J gene: TRBJ2-3
CDR3 protein: CSVRTGREFGGYTF; CDR3 DNA: TGCAGCGTAAGGACAGGGAGGGAGTTTGGTGGCTACACCTTC; CDR3 length: 14; D gene: TRBD1; V gene: TRBV29-1; clone size: NA; J gene: TRBJ1-2
CDR3 protein: CSAHRGGQSSYEQYF; CDR3 DNA: TGCAGTGCCCATCGCGGCGGACAGAGCTCCTACGAGCAGTACTTC; CDR3 length: 15; D gene: NA; V gene: TRBV20-1; clone size: NA; J gene: TRBJ2-7
CDR3 protein: CASSVEAGGPREQYF; CDR3 DNA: TGTGCCAGCAGCGTAGAGGCGGGAGGGCCCAGGGAGCAGTACTTC; CDR3 length: 15; D gene: TRBD2; V gene: TRBV9; clone size: NA; J gene: TRBJ2-7
CDR3 protein: CASGSLQGLDNSPLHF; CDR3 DNA: TGTGCCAGCGGTAGTCTCCAGGGCTTGGATAATTCACCCCTCCACTTT; CDR3 length: 16; D gene: NA; V gene: TRBV7-9; clone size: NA; J gene: TRBJ1-6
CDR3 protein: CASSTVKGRDTQYF; CDR3 DNA: TGTGCCAGCAGCACGGTTAAAGGGCGCGATACGCAGTATTTT; CDR3 length: 14; D gene: NA; V gene: TRBV28; clone size: many; J gene: TRBJ2-3
CDR3 protein: CASSLKLGGGQETQYF; CDR3 DNA: TGTGCCAGCAGCTTGAAGCTCGGGGGGGGTCAAGAGACCCAGTACTTC; CDR3 length: 16; D gene: TRBD2; V gene: TRBV5-8; clone size: few; J gene: TRBJ2-5
CDR3 protein: CAWSGVTNYGYTF; CDR3 DNA: TGTGCCTGGAGTGGCGTCACCAACTATGGCTACACCTTC; CDR3 length: 13; D gene: NA; V gene: TRBV30; clone size: many; J gene: TRBJ1-2
CDR3 protein: CASSEGSAFLTDTQYF; CDR3 DNA: TGTGCCAGCAGTGAAGGTTCAGCCTTTCTCACAGATACGCAGTATTTT; CDR3 length: 16; D gene: NA; V gene: TRBV2; clone size: NA; J gene: TRBJ2-3
CDR3 protein: CASSYSRGTNTEAFF; CDR3 DNA: TGTGCCAGCAGTTACTCGCGCGGGACGAACACTGAAGCTTTCTTT; CDR3 length: 15; D gene: NA; V gene: TRBV6-5; clone size: many; J gene: TRBJ1-1
CDR3 protein: CSVGPDVNTGELFF; CDR3 DNA: TGCAGTGTTGGCCCTGACGTGAACACCGGGGAGCTGTTTTTT; CDR3 length: 14; D gene: NA; V gene: TRBV20-1; clone size: many; J gene: TRBJ2-2
CDR3 protein: CASSLRDGLTPLHF; CDR3 DNA: TGTGCCAGCAGTCTCCGGGACGGCCTTACACCCCTCCACTTT; CDR3 length: 14; D gene: NA; V gene: TRBV27; clone size: many; J gene: TRBJ1-6
CDR3 protein: CASSFVRTSGGYNEQFF; CDR3 DNA: TGTGCCAGCAGTTTCGTCCGGACTAGCGGGGGCTACAATGAGCAGTTCTTC; CDR3 length: 17; D gene: TRBD2; V gene: TRBV12-3/TRBV12-4; clone size: many; J gene: TRBJ2-1
CDR3 protein: CSATSAGFDQPQHF; CDR3 DNA: TGCAGTGCCACGTCGGCAGGGTTCGATCAGCCCCAGCATTTT; CDR3 length: 14; D gene: NA; V gene: TRBV20-1; clone size: many; J gene: TRBJ1-5
CDR3 protein: CASSLPTHNEQFF; CDR3 DNA: TGTGCCAGCAGCCTCCCGACCCACAATGAGCAGTTCTTC; CDR3 length: 13; D gene: NA; V gene: TRBV7-3; clone size: many; J gene: TRBJ2-1
CDR3 protein: CATKLDSSGNTIYF; CDR3 DNA: TGTGCCACCAAATTGGATTCCTCTGGAAACACCATATATTTT; CDR3 length: 14; D gene: NA; V gene: TRBV6-2/TRBV6-3; clone size: many; J gene: TRBJ1-3
CDR3 protein: CASSPTGLAGEETQYF; CDR3 DNA: TGTGCCAGCAGCCCAACCGGACTAGCGGGGGAAGAGACCCAGTACTTC; CDR3 length: 16; D gene: TRBD2; V gene: TRBV11-2; clone size: NA; J gene: TRBJ2-5
CDR3 protein: CASSPRDRSSYEQYF; CDR3 DNA: TGTGCCAGCAGCCCCCGGGACAGAAGCTCCTACGAGCAGTACTTC; CDR3 length: 15; D gene: TRBD1; V gene: TRBV28; clone size: many; J gene: TRBJ2-7
CDR3 protein: CSAKRAGSNADTQYF; CDR3 DNA: TGCAGTGCGAAGAGGGCGGGGTCGAACGCAGATACGCAGTATTTT; CDR3 length: 15; D gene: NA; V gene: TRBV20-1; clone size: few; J gene: TRBJ2-3
CDR3 protein: CASSFVPTIDTGGEQYF; CDR3 DNA: TGTGCCAGCAGTTTCGTCCCGACTATAGACACGGGAGGCGAGCAGTACTTC; CDR3 length: 17; D gene: TRBD2; V gene: TRBV6-1; clone size: many; J gene: TRBJ2-7
CDR3 protein: CASTPEREGGTDTQYF; CDR3 DNA: TGTGCCAGCACCCCAGAGCGGGAGGGCGGCACAGATACGCAGTATTTT; CDR3 length: 16; D gene: TRBD2; V gene: TRBV5-6; clone size: few; J gene: TRBJ2-3
CDR3 protein: CASSLMVGVVGTDTQYF; CDR3 DNA: TGTGCCAGCAGCTTGATGGTCGGGGTCGTCGGAACAGATACGCAGTATTTT; CDR3 length: 17; D gene: NA; V gene: TRBV11-2; clone size: many; J gene: TRBJ2-3